Described below is a single TCR beta chain sequence and its context. Its antigen is not known. CDR1 SGHRS and CDR2 YFSETQ come from the germline V gene. The CDR3 is 14 amino acids. V was trimmed by 0 bases and J by 4 bases, leaving 10 bases between them. Time point noted: week 47, end of study. What each vaccine dose contained was 300 ug of mutant IDH1 20-mer peptide, accompanied by topical imiquimod. The donor cohort comprised cases of new WHO grade 3 or 4 IDH1-mutant, ATRX-lost astrocytoma. The sample belongs to a study of a mutant IDH1 vaccine in newly diagnosed glioma. Some clones are missing from TCRdb's copy, which holds only in-frame ones; the method was immunoSEQ multiplex PCR. The repertoire holds about 56,000 clones, 75% seen once, with roughly 5.4% in the top ten.

The J gene is TRBJ1-2, the V gene TRBV5-1; possibly TRBD1 for D (6 bases). This material consisted of PBMCs, taken from a glioma patient whose treatment included an IDH1 peptide vaccine. This TCR came from a man aged 45-65 years with glioma. The CDR3 DNA reads as TGCGCCAGCAGCTTGGACAGGGTGGCCTATGGCTACACCTTC. As protein: CASSLDRVAYGYTF. Complete variable domain (other parts from reference TRBV5-1 and TRBJ1-2): KAGVTQTPRYLIKTRGQQVTLSCSPISGHRSVSWYQQTPGQGLQFLFEYFSETQRNKGNFPGRFSGRQFSNSRSEMNVSTLELGDSALYLCASSLDRVAYGYTFGSGTRLTVV.